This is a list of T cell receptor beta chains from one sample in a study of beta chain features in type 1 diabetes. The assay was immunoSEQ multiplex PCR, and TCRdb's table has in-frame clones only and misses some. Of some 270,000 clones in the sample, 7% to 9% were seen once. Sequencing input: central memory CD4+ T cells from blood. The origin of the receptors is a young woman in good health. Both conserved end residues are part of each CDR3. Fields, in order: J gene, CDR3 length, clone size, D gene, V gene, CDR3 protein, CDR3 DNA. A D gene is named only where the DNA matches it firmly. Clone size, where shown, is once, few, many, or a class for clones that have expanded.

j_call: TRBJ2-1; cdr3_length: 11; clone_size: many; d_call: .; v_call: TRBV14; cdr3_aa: CASSFYNEQFF; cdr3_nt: TGTGCCAGCAGCTTCTACAATGAGCAGTTCTTC
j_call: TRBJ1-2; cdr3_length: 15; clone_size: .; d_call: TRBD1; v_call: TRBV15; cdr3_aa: CATSPGTGFNYGYTF; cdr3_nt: TGTGCCACCAGCCCCGGGACAGGGTTCAACTATGGCTACACCTTC
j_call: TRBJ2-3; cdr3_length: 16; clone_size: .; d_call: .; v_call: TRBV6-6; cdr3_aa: CASSPGQSTSTDTQYF; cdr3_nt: TGTGCCAGCAGTCCCGGACAATCAACTAGCACAGATACGCAGTATTTT
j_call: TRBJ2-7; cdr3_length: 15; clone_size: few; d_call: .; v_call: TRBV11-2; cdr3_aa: CASSLERGSWLEQYF; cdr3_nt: TGTGCCAGCAGCTTAGAGAGAGGGTCTTGGCTAGAGCAGTACTTC
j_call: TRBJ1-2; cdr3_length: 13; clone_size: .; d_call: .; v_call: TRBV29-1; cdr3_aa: CSVEEGQGYGYTF; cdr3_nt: TGCAGCGTTGAAGAAGGGCAGGGGTACGGCTACACCTTC
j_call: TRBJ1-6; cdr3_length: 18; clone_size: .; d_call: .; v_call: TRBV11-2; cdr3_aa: CASSSLRARISYNSPLHF; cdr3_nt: TGTGCCAGCAGCTCCTTGAGGGCCAGGATCTCCTATAATTCACCCCTCCACTTT
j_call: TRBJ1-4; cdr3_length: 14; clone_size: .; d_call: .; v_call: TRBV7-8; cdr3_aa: CASSLAPTAEKLFF; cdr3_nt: TGTGCCAGCAGCTTAGCGCCCACAGCCGAAAAACTGTTTTTT
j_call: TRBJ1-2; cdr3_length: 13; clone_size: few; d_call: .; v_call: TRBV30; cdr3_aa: CAWSVPLSYGYTF; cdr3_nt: TGTGCCTGGAGTGTACCCCTCTCCTATGGCTACACCTTC
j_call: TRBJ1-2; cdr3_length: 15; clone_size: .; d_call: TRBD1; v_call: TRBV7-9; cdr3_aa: CASSLGAQGFDGYTF; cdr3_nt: TGTGCCAGCAGCTTAGGGGCACAGGGGTTCGATGGCTACACCTTC
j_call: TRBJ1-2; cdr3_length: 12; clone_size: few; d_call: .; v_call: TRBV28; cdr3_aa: CASTWGDYGYTF; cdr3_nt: TGTGCCAGCACCTGGGGTGACTATGGCTACACCTTC
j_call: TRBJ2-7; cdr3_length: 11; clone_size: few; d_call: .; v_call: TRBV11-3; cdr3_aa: CASSRNYEQYF; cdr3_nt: TGTGCCAGCAGCCGCAACTACGAGCAGTACTTC
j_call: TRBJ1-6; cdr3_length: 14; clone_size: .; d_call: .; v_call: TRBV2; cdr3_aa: CASSVERRDSPLHF; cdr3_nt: TGTGCCAGCAGTGTGGAGAGGAGGGATTCACCCCTCCACTTT
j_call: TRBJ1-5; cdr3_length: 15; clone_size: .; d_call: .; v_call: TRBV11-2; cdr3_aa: CASSLGLGGNQPQHF; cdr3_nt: TGTGCCAGCAGCTTAGGACTTGGCGGGAATCAGCCCCAGCATTTT
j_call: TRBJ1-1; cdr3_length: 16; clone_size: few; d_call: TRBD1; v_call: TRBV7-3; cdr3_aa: CASSQSTGGGNTEAFF; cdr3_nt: TGTGCCAGCAGCCAGTCGACAGGGGGCGGAAACACTGAAGCTTTCTTT
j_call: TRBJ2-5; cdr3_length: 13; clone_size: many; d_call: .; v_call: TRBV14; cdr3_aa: CASSPYGGVTQYF; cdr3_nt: TGTGCCAGCAGCCCGTACGGTGGGGTCACCCAGTACTTC
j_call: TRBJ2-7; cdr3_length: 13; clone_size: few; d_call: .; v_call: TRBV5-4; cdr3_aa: CASSPHTGNEQYF; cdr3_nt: TGTGCCAGCAGCCCTCATACGGGGAACGAGCAGTACTTC
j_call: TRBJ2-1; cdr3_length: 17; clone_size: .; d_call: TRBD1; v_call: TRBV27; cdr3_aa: CASSESRTRGFSNEQFF; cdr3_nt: TGTGCCAGCAGCGAATCCCGAACCAGGGGGTTTAGCAATGAGCAGTTCTTC
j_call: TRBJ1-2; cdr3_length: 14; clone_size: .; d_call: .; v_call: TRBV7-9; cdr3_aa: CASSLMDASYGYTF; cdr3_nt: TGTGCCAGCAGCTTAATGGACGCCAGTTATGGCTACACCTTC
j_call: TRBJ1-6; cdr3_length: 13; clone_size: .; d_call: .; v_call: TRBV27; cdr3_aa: CASSFAYESPLHF; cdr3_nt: TGTGCCAGCAGTTTTGCCTATGAATCACCCCTCCACTTT
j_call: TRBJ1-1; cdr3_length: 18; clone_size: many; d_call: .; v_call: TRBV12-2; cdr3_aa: CASRLARSTRGYGTEAFF; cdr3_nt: TGTGCAAGTCGCTTAGCGAGAAGTACCAGGGGGTACGGCACTGAAGCTTTCTTT
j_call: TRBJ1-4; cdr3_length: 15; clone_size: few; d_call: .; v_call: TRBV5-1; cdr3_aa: CASSAQGGSDEKLFF; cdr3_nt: TGCGCCAGCAGCGCCCAGGGCGGATCAGATGAAAAACTGTTTTTT
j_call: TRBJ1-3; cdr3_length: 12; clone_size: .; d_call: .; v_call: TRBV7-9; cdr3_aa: CASLNSGNTIYF; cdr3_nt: TGTGCCAGTTTAAACTCTGGAAACACCATATATTTT
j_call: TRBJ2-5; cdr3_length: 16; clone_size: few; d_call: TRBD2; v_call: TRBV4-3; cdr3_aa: CASSPDYWGGQETQYF; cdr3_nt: TGCGCCAGCAGCCCGGACTATTGGGGGGGACAAGAGACCCAGTACTTC
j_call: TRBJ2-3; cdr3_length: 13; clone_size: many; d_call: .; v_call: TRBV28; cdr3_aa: CASTVQSTDTQYF; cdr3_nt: TGTGCCAGCACCGTTCAAAGCACAGATACGCAGTATTTT
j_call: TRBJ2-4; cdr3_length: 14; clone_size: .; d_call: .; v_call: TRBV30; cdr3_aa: CAWSSLAAKNIQYF; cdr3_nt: TGTGCCTGGAGCTCTCTAGCGGCCAAAAACATTCAGTACTTC